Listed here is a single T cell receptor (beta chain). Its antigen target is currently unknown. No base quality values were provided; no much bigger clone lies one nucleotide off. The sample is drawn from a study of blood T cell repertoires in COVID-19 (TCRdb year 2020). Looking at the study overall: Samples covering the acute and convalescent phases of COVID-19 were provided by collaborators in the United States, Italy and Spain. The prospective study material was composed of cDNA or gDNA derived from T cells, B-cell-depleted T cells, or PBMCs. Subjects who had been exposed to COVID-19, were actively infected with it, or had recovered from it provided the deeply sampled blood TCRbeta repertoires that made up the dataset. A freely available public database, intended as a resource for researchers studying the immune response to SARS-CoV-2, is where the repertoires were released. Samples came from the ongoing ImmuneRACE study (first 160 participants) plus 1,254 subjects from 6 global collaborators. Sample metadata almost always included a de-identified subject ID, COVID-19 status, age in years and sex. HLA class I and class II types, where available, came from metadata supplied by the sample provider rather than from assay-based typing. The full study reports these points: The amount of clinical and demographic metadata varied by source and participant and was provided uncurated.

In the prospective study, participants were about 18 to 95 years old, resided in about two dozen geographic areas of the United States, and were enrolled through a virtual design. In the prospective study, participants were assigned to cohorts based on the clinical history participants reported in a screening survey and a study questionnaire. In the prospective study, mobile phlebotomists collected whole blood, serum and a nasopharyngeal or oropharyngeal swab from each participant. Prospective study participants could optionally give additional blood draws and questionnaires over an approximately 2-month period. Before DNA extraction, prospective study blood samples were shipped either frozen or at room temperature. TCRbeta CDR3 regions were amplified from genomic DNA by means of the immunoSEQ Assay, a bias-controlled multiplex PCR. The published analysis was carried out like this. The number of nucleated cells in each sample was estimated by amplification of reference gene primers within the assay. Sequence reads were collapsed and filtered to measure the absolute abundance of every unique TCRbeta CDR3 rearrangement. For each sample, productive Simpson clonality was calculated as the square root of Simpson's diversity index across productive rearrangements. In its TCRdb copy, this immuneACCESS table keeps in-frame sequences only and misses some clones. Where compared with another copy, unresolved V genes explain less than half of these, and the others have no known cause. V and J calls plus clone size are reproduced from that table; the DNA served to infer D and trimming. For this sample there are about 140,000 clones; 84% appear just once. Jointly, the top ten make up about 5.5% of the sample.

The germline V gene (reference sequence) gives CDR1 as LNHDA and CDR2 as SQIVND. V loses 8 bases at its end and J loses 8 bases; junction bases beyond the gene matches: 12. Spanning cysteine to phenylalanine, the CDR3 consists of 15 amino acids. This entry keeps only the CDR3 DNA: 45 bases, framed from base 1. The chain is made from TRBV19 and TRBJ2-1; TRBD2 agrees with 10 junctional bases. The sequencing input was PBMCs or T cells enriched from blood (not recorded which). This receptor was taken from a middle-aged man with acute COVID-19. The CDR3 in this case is CASSLLAGVPHEQFF. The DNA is TGTGCCAGTTCTCTGCTAGCGGGAGTGCCCCATGAGCAGTTCTTC.